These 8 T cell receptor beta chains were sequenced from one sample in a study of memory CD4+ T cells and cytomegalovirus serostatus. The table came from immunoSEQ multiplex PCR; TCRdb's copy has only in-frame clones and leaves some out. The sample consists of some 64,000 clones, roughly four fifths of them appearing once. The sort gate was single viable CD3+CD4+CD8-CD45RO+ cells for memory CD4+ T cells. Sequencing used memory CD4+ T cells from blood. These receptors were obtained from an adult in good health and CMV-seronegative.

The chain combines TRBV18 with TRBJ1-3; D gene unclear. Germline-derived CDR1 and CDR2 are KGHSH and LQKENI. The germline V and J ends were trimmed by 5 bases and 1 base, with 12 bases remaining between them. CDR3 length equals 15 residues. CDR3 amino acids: CASSSEWVSGNTIYF. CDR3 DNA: TGTGCCAGCTCAAGTGAATGGGTTTCTGGAAACACCATATATTTT. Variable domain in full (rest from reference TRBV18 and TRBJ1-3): NAGVMQNPRHLVRRRGQEARLRCSPMKGHSHVYWYRQLPEEGLKFMVYLQKENIIDESGMPKERFSAEFPKEGPSILRIQQVVRGDSAAYFCASSSEWVSGNTIYFGEGSWLTVV.

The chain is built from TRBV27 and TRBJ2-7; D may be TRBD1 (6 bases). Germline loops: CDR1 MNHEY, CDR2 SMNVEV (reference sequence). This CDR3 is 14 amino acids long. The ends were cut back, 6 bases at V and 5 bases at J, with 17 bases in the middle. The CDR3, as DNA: TGTGCCAGCAGAGAAGGGGGTGGATGGGACGAGCAGTACTTC. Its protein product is CASREGGGWDEQYF.

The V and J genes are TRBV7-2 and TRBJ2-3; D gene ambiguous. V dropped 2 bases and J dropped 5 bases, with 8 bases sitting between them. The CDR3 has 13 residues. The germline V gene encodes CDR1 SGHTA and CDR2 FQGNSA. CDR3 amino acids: CASSLSVQDTQYF. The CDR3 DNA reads TGTGCCAGCAGCTTATCGGTTCAAGATACGCAGTATTTT.

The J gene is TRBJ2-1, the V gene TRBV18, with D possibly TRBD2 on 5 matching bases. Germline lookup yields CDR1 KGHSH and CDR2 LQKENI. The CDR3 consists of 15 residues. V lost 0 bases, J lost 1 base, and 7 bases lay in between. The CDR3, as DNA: TGTGCCAGCTCACCACCCCGGACTTCCTACAATGAGCAGTTCTTC. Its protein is CASSPPRTSYNEQFF.

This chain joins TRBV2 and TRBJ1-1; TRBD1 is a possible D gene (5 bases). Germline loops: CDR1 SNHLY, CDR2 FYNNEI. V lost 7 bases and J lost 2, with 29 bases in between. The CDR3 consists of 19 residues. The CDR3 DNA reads TGTGCCAGCACCCCCCGGCGGGCTATGACCAGGGAGCTTAACACTGAAGCTTTCTTT. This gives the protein CASTPRRAMTRELNTEAFF.

For the CDR3, the DNA is TGTGCCAGCAGCACCTTTGTTCCGGACACTGAAGCTTTCTTT. It translates to CASSTFVPDTEAFF. This sequence joins TRBV5-4 and TRBJ1-1; D gene uncertain. V was clipped by 4 bases and J by 3 bases, with 13 bases between them. Germline assignment: CDR1 SGHNT and CDR2 YYREEE (reference sequence). The CDR3 is made up of 14 amino acids.

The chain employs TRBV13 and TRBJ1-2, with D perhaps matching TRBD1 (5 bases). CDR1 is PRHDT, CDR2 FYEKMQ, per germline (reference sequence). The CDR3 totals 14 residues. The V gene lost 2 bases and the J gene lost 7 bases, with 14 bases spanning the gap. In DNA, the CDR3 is TGTGCCAGCAGCTTACTGACCAGGGAAAGTGGCTACACCTTC. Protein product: CASSLLTRESGYTF.

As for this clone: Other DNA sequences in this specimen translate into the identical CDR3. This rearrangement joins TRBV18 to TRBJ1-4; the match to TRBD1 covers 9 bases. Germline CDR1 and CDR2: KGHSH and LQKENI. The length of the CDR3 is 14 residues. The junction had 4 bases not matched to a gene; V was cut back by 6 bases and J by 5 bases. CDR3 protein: CASSPGQGNEKLFF. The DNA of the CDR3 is TGTGCCAGCTCCCCCGGACAGGGGAATGAAAAACTGTTTTTT.